The T cell receptor beta chain under discussion was sequenced for a study of T cells after yellow fever vaccination. Study-level information: The authors prepared low-cell-number fractions using SMART-Seq v4 Ultra Low Input.

Worth noting for this clonotype: Its antigen is not identified.

Via MiXCR, TCRdb re-called the 5' RACE reads, giving one row per CDR3 protein. The sample holds 500,000 to 650,000 distinct CDR3 sequences, 17% seen once. Study-level points and caveats: Only a small proportion of the clonotypes turned up in both the CD4 and the CD8 compartments, likely arising from convergent recombination.

The source was PBMCs, collected more than 4 days after the first yellow fever vaccination. The source of this sequence is a man younger than 35 who received the YFV17D yellow fever vaccine.

In DNA, the CDR3 is TGTGCCAGCTCACCAGCTGGGGACGAGCAGTTCTTC. This encodes CASSPAGDEQFF. The genes are TRBV18 and TRBJ2-1, with D possibly being TRBD1 or TRBD2 (5 bases each). This CDR3 is built from 12 residues. Germline assignment: CDR1 KGHSH and CDR2 LQKENI. V lost 2 bases, J lost 10 bases, and 9 bases lay in between.